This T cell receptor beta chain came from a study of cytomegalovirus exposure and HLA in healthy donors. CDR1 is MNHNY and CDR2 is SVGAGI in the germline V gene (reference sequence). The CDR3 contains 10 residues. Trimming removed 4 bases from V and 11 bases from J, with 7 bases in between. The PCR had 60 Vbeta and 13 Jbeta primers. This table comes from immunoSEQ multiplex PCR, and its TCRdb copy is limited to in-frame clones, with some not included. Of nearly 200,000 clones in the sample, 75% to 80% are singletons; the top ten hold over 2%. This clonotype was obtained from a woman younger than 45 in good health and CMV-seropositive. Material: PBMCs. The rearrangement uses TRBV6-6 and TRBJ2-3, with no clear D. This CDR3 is CASSSGEQYF. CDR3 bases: TGTGCCAGCAGTTCGGGTGAGCAGTATTTT.